This T cell receptor beta chain was identified in a study of regulatory T cells in long-lasting Graves disease. Study outcomes and limitations: Fewer public clonotypes were shared by new patients (approximately 970) than by persistent patients (2,741).

Stated time point: persistent/refractory GD, antithyroid drugs over 5 years with positive TRAb. There was RNA extracted from PBMCs, and the TCR library was made from it. EDTA tubes received 9 to 10 milliliters of collected peripheral blood. Germline V gene sequence: CDR1 SNHLY, CDR2 FYNNEI. V dropped 3 bases and J dropped 3; count of bases not matched to a gene: 2. CDR3 size: 14 residues. A word on this clonotype: Its antigen remains unidentified.

Through Arm-PCR of CDR3 regions and iRepertoire HTBI primers, TCR beta libraries were built. TCRdb used MiXCR to reprocess the multiplex PCR reads, holding one entry per CDR3 protein. The sample carries roughly 450,000 distinct CDR3 sequences, about 25% recorded once. The receptor's source is a female donor with Graves disease. The gene calls are TRBV2 and TRBJ2-3; 8 bases agree with TRBD1. The source material was peripheral blood mononuclear cells (PBMCs), sampled when the disease was refractory, from a patient treated with antithyroid drugs. The CDR3 reads CASSDTGGTDTQYF. CDR3 nucleotides: TGTGCCAGCAGTGACACAGGGGGGACAGATACGCAGTATTTT.